Shown below are 21 T cell receptor beta chains from a single sample sequenced in a study of CD8 T cells in ankylosing spondylitis (dated by TCRdb to the late 2010s). Receptors were amplified or captured by 5' RACE. This sample was sequenced with an Illumina HiSeq 2500. TCRdb itself trimmed the public reads at Q25 with fastp, ran MiXCR and retained productive beta chains. Each CDR3 protein gets just one entry, which takes the most common genes and DNA from the rows behind it. The sample yields about 200,000 distinct CDR3 sequences; roughly 13% were counted once. About 15% of the sample is held by the ten biggest clonotypes. The sample taken for sequencing was blood, either unsorted or a sorted T cell fraction (not recorded which). These receptor sequences come from a male donor with ankylosing spondylitis or in good health (not recorded which).

V gene TRBV6-1 combines with J gene TRBJ1-6, with D perhaps TRBD1 (5 bases). This CDR3 spans 14 amino acids. Germline V gene sequence: CDR1 MNHNS, CDR2 SASEGT. Trimming removed 0 bases at V and 10 bases at J, with 10 bases between. CDR3 bases: TGTGCCAGCAGTGAAGCCCCAGGGAGCTCACCCCTCCACTTT. This gives the protein CASSEAPGSSPLHF.

This clonotype has just a few counts. V and J are TRBV6-2 or TRBV6-3 and TRBJ2-2; possibly TRBD1 for D (5 bases). The CDR3 consists of 16 residues. The germline V gene encodes CDR1 MNHEY and CDR2 SVGEGT. Trimming took 6 bases from V and 5 from J, leaving 19 bases between them. Written as DNA, the CDR3 is TGTGCCAGCAGCCCCGACAGCCCCATTGGGACCGGGGAGCTGTTTTTT. This translates into CASSPDSPIGTGELFF.

This clonotype was detected only a few times. The chain has TRBV2 and TRBJ1-5, with a possible D match to TRBD1 (5 bases). The V and J ends lost 2 bases and 8 bases respectively, with 10 bases between them. Germline lookup yields CDR1 SNHLY and CDR2 FYNNEI. There are 13 residues in the CDR3. The CDR3 DNA sequence: TGTGCCAGCAGTGAACCGGGGCAAAAGCCCCAGCATTTT. Its translation is CASSEPGQKPQHF. Complete variable domain (other parts from reference TRBV2 and TRBJ1-5): EPEVTQTPSHQVTQMGQEVILRCVPISNHLYFYWYRQILGQKVEFLVSFYNNEISEKSEIFDDQFSVERPDGSNFTLKIRSTKLEDSAMYFCASSEPGQKPQHFGDGTRLSIL.

This clonotype appeared a few times. The chain uses TRBV4-1 and TRBJ2-2; 9 bases line up with TRBD1. After removal of 2 bases from V and 7 bases from J, the junction contained 8 bases not matched to a gene. The CDR3 consists of 16 residues. From germline, CDR1 is MGHRA and CDR2 YSYEKL. CDR3 DNA sequence: TGCGCCAGCAGCCAAATAGCGACAGGGGGAATCGGGGAGCTGTTTTTT. It translates to CASSQIATGGIGELFF.

This clonotype was seen repeatedly, ten times or more. CDR3 sequence (DNA): TGCGCCAGCAGCCAACTAGCGGGAGTAACGGATGAGCAGTTCTTC. It specifies CASSQLAGVTDEQFF. The chain links TRBV4-1 to TRBJ2-1, with 10 bases that match TRBD2. Trimming cost V 2 bases and J 8 bases; bases outside gene matches: 6. Germline V lookup: CDR1 MGHRA, CDR2 YSYEKL. CDR3 size: 15 residues.

This clonotype was observed a few times. This chain links TRBV29-1 with TRBJ1-2; 7 bases map to TRBD1. Germline CDR1 reads SQVTM; CDR2 reads ANQGSEA. CDR3 length equals 15 residues. Losses at the gene ends were 0 bases for V and 6 bases for J; bases not matched to a gene: 10. The CDR3 region is CSVEDSGGKTHGYTF. Here the CDR3 DNA reads TGCAGCGTTGAAGATTCAGGGGGAAAAACCCATGGCTACACCTTC.

This clonotype turned up a few times. The chain employs TRBV20-1 and TRBJ2-1; 7 nucleotides agree with TRBD2. The CDR3 has 14 amino acids. Looked up from germline, CDR1 is DFQATT and CDR2 is SNEGSKA (reference sequence). Losses at the gene ends were 1 base for V and 4 bases for J; bases not matched to a gene: 4. Here the CDR3 DNA reads TGCAGTGCTAGAGGGACTAGGGATTACAATGAGCAGTTCTTC. Translating gives CSARGTRDYNEQFF.

The V call is TRBV2, the J call TRBJ1-4, with a possible D match to TRBD1 (5 bases). V was shortened by 7 bases and J by 3 bases, with 15 bases between the two germline ends. The CDR3 sequence is 15 residues long. Germline CDR1 and CDR2: SNHLY and FYNNEI. CDR3 nucleotide sequence: TGTGCCAGCATTTATCTCCCGGGGCCTAATGAAAAACTGTTTTTT. Residues: CASIYLPGPNEKLFF.

This chain uses TRBV21-1 with TRBJ2-3; the table's D call of TRBD2 was not tested on the DNA. TRBV21-1 is described as a pseudogene. The CDR3 extends over 16 amino acids. The CDR3 sequence: CASSRVGPWVSDTQYF. As DNA, the CDR3 is TGTGCCAGCAGCAGGGTAGGACCCTGGGTTTCAGATACGCAGTATTTT.

The rearrangement joins TRBV19 to TRBJ2-2; 10 bases align to TRBD1. This CDR3 spans 16 amino acids. Germline V gene data show CDR1 as LNHDA and CDR2 as SQIVND (reference sequence). The ends lost 5 bases at V and 4 bases at J; junction bases unmatched: 7. The chain's CDR3 is CASSVTGGGGTGELFF. In nucleotides, the CDR3 is TGTGCCAGTAGTGTGACAGGGGGCGGTGGCACCGGGGAGCTGTTTTTT.

The genes are TRBV5-6 and TRBJ1-2, with D hard to call. Germline CDR1 is SGHDT and CDR2 is YYEEEE. V dropped 1 base and J dropped 7 bases, with 8 bases sitting between them. The CDR3 has 12 residues. CDR3 DNA sequence: TGTGCCAGCAGCTTGCTTGGCTCTGGCTACACCTTC. Encoded protein: CASSLLGSGYTF.

V and J are TRBV5-1 and TRBJ2-2; D is unclear. Trimming took off 5 bases at V and 6 bases at J, with 8 bases between the two ends. Germline CDR1 is SGHRS and CDR2 is YFSETQ. The CDR3 is made up of 12 amino acids. CDR3 sequence (DNA): TGCGCCAGCAGTCTGTACCCCGGGGAGCTGTTTTTT. Translation gives CASSLYPGELFF.

The chain employs TRBV25-1 and TRBJ2-1; unclear D gene. Trimming shortened V by 5 bases and J by 3 bases, and 8 bases separated the two germline ends. The germline CDR1 and CDR2 sequences are MGHDK and SYGVNS. The length of the CDR3 is 13 residues. Written as DNA, the CDR3 is TGTGCCAGCAGTAGCTGGGGCTACAATGAGCAGTTCTTC. Residues: CASSSWGYNEQFF.

The rearrangement links TRBV6-2 or TRBV6-3 to TRBJ2-7; D tentatively fits TRBD1 or TRBD2 (5 bases each). Germline CDR1 MNHEY, CDR2 SVGEGT. The CDR3 spans 16 residues. The V gene lost 2 bases and the J gene lost 3 bases, with 17 bases spanning the gap. DNA for the CDR3: TGTGCCAGCAGTTACCTAGGGACGGTGATATACTACGAGCAGTACTTC. Protein: CASSYLGTVIYYEQYF.

This clonotype was observed at least ten times. The genes are TRBV11-2 and TRBJ2-1, with 9 bases that match TRBD2. Germline V gives CDR1 SGHAT, CDR2 FQNNGV. The CDR3 loop spans 21 amino acids. The V segment lost 5 bases and the J segment 4 bases; nucleotides outside the gene matches: 24. CDR3 coding DNA: TGTGCCAGCAGCCGAGTGCCCCCCGGGACTAGCCCCCTATTGTCTTACAATGAGCAGTTCTTC. Translated: CASSRVPPGTSPLLSYNEQFF.

This chain uses TRBV27 with TRBJ2-1; possible D gene TRBD1, 6 bases. CDR1 is MNHEY, CDR2 SMNVEV, per germline (reference sequence). The CDR3 length is 14 residues. Trimming left V 4 bases short and J 2 bases short, with 9 bases between. The CDR3 loop is CASSSQGPYNEQFF. CDR3 in DNA: TGTGCCAGCAGTTCCCAGGGGCCCTACAATGAGCAGTTCTTC.

The chain combines TRBV6-4 with TRBJ2-5, with D possibly called TRBD1 or TRBD2 (5 bases each). The CDR3 sequence is 15 residues long. Trimming stripped 8 bases from V and 1 base from J, with 17 bases between. The V gene's germline CDR1 is MRHNA and CDR2 SNTAGT. In DNA form, the CDR3 reads TGTGCCAGCTCCCCCACCGGGGCGGCCCAAGAGACCCAGTACTTC. Its translation is CASSPTGAAQETQYF.

The chain recombines TRBV5-6 with TRBJ2-1; 9 positions agree with TRBD2. Trimming took 0 bases from V and 8 from J; bases not matched to a gene: 9. The germline V gene encodes CDR1 SGHDT and CDR2 YYEEEE. The CDR3 extends over 16 amino acids. The chain's CDR3 is CASSLGSGSPTDEQFF. CDR3 in DNA: TGTGCCAGCAGCTTGGGTAGCGGGAGTCCAACGGATGAGCAGTTCTTC.

This clonotype has ten or more counts. The rearrangement joins TRBV5-1 to TRBJ1-2; weak D call: TRBD1 (6 bases). The CDR3 covers 13 residues. CDR1 is SGHRS, CDR2 YFSETQ, per germline. Trimming shortened V by 3 bases and J by 6 bases, and 12 bases separated the two germline ends. Here the CDR3 reads CASSSETGDGYTF. CDR3 in DNA: TGCGCCAGCAGCTCGGAGACAGGAGATGGCTACACCTTC.

This chain links TRBV2 with TRBJ2-4, with D tentatively TRBD1 or TRBD2 (5 bases each). CDR3 length equals 14 residues. Trimming removed 9 bases from V and 0 bases from J, with 12 bases in between. The germline CDR1 and CDR2 sequences are SNHLY and FYNNEI. The CDR3 bases are TGTGCCAGTAAAATTGGGACAGCCAAAAACATTCAGTACTTC. Protein product: CASKIGTAKNIQYF.

The rearrangement links TRBV3-1 to TRBJ2-3, with D unclear. Between the trimmed V and J ends, which lost 1 base and 6 bases, there was a span of 23 bases. Germline V gives CDR1 LGHDT, CDR2 YNNKEL (reference sequence). CDR3 length: 18 residues. CDR3 nucleotide sequence: TGTGCCAGCAGCCAAGTGGGGTCAGCATATTCCGAGATGGATACGCAGTATTTT. Protein: CASSQVGSAYSEMDTQYF.